This TCR beta chain stems from a study of cytomegalovirus exposure and HLA in healthy donors. Amplification used 60 Vbeta primers and 13 Jbeta primers. Only in-frame clones appear in the TCRdb table, and some are missing; sequencing was by immunoSEQ multiplex PCR. The sample consists of about 280,000 clones, approximately 90% of them appearing once. General study findings and limits: HLA allele associations emerged for 15,000 to 20,000 TCR beta sequences in a later analysis, at 0.05 false discovery rate. A further, later analysis showed that HLA-associated TCR beta chains (compared with equally common others) were more clonally expanded. An analysis done earlier found most TCR beta V segments productive about 87% or about 30% of the time.

Note on this clone: Its matching antigen is unknown.

The CDR3 is 13 amino acids. With 6 bases removed from V and 5 bases from J, the gap between germline ends came to 14 bases. Germline CDR1 and CDR2: WSHSY and SAAADI. The receptor comes from a woman under 30 in good health and CMV-seronegative. This chain connects TRBV10-2 to TRBJ2-7; maybe TRBD1 (6 bases). The sequenced sample consisted of PBMCs. CDR3 coding DNA: TGCGCCAGCAGCCCCCAGGGGTGGAACGAGCAGTACTTC. Its protein product is CASSPQGWNEQYF.